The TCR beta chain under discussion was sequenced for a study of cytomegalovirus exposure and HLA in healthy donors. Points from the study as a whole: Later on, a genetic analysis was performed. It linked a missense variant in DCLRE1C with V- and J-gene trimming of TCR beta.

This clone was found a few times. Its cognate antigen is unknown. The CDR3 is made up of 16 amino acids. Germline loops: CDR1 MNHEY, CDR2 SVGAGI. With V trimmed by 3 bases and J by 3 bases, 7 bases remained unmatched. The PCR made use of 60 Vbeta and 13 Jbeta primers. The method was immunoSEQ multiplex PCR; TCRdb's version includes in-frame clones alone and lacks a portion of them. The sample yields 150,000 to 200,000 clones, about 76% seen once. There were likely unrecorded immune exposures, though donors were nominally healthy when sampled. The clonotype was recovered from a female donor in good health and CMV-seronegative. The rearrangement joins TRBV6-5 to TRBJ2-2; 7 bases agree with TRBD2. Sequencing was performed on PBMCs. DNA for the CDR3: TGTGCCAGCAGTTATGGAGCGGGGCGGGACACCGGGGAGCTGTTTTTT. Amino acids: CASSYGAGRDTGELFF.